This T cell receptor (beta chain) stems from a study of a mutant IDH1 vaccine in newly diagnosed glioma. Profiled with immunoSEQ multiplex PCR; TCRdb holds only in-frame clones, not every one. The sample contains 35,000 to 50,000 clones, 84% of which appear only once. Trimming removed 6 bases at V and 5 bases at J, with 23 bases between. The CDR3 sequence is 16 residues long. Germline V CDR1 and CDR2: SGHVS, FQNEAQ. Time point noted: week 11, during vaccination. Every vaccine dose comprised 300 ug of mutant IDH1 20-mer peptide plus topical imiquimod. Points on this clone: Its cognate antigen is unknown.

The chain carries TRBV7-8 and TRBJ2-7; perhaps TRBD1 as D (5 bases). This sequence was found in a man between 40 and 49 years old with glioma. This material consisted of PBMCs, taken from a glioma patient whose treatment included an IDH1 peptide vaccine. The CDR3 reads CASSYLWEGVRDEQYF. The CDR3 DNA is TGTGCCAGCAGTTATCTTTGGGAAGGGGTGAGAGACGAGCAGTACTTC.